Detailed here is one T cell receptor beta chain. The target antigen is unknown. The entry originates in a study of cytomegalovirus exposure and HLA in healthy donors. Study-wide points: An observed cluster of highly shared sequence variants was recorded as a likely sequencing artifact.

The PCR contained 60 Vbeta and 13 Jbeta primers. Only in-frame clones appear in the TCRdb table, and some are missing; sequencing was by immunoSEQ multiplex PCR. The table records approximately 150,000 clones, more than 65% of them present only once. V lost 10 bases and J lost 4; bases outside the gene matches: 15. Per the germline V gene, CDR1 is MDHEN and CDR2 is SYDVKM. There are 15 residues in the CDR3. This chain connects TRBV28 to TRBJ1-2; 7 bases map to TRBD1. The clonotype comes from a woman between 40 and 55 years old in good health and CMV-seropositive. Input material: PBMCs. CDR3 sequence reads: CATISPSAGGYGYTF. CDR3 sequence (DNA): TGTGCCACCATATCCCCCTCGGCAGGGGGCTATGGCTACACCTTC.